This TCR beta chain was identified during a study of graft-versus-host responses after intestinal transplantation. On the study more broadly: Among the recipients, all got anti-thymocyte globulin induction and then tacrolimus and steroids for around 3 years.

General study results and limits: When patients had graft-donor T cell macrochimerism, their allografts held high graft-versus-host to host-versus-graft clonal ratios. The marrow of recipients harbored GvH clones, and ileum or blood showed some of them first.

The assay was immunoSEQ multiplex PCR, and TCRdb's table has in-frame clones only and misses some. The sample holds more than 95,000 clones, less than 90% seen once. Concerning this clone itself: Antigen: not known.

The sequence derives from a human donor who received an intestinal transplant. The input for sequencing was unstimulated CD4+ T cells sorted from spleen or lymph node cells, taken before intestinal transplant.

The CDR3 here is CASSEVVAGGYQPQHF. As DNA, the CDR3 is TGTGCCAGCAGTGAGGTGGTGGCAGGGGGCTATCAGCCCCAGCATTTT. The J gene is TRBJ1-5, the V gene TRBV6-1; 8 nucleotides agree with TRBD1. Trimming removed 3 bases from V and 5 bases from J; junction bases left unmatched: 9. The CDR3 loop spans 16 amino acids. Germline CDR1 reads MNHNS; CDR2 reads SASEGT.